The 14 T cell receptor beta chains presented below share a single source sample, sequenced in a study of shared clonotypes between healthy human individuals. The naive CD8 fraction comprised CD45RO-negative cells positively selected for CCR7 and excluded terminally differentiated effector memory CD45RA+ cells. The assay was immunoSEQ multiplex PCR, and TCRdb's table has in-frame clones only and misses some. The sample yields around 1,900,000 clones, 93% seen once. The sample consisted of naive CD8+ T cells from PBMCs. These receptors all come from a man aged 18 to 35 in good health. Some clones in this sample may be carry-over from other donors' samples.

The chain carries TRBV29-1 and TRBJ2-7, with 7 bases that match TRBD1. With 5 bases clipped from V and 0 bases from J, the junction kept 10 bases outside the gene matches. Germline V CDR1 and CDR2: SQVTM, ANQGSEA. The length of the CDR3 is 15 residues. As DNA, the CDR3 is TGCAGCGTTTCCGGGACAGTTCCTGCCTCCTACGAGCAGTACTTC. Protein product: CSVSGTVPASYEQYF.

This sequence joins TRBV7-9 and TRBJ1-2; TRBD1 matches 7 bases. The CDR3 totals 14 residues. With 2 bases clipped from V and 4 bases from J, the junction kept 4 bases outside the gene matches. CDR1 and CDR2 from the germline V gene are SEHNR and FQNEAQ (reference sequence). CDR3 DNA: TGTGCCAGCAGCTTACCGACAGGGCCCTATGGCTACACCTTC. Amino acids: CASSLPTGPYGYTF.

The chain has TRBV7-9 and TRBJ2-1, with a weak D call TRBD2 (6 bases). V was clipped by 5 bases and J by 5 bases, with 19 bases between them. This CDR3 contains 16 residues. CDR1 and CDR2 (germline): SEHNR, FQNEAQ (reference sequence). Written as DNA, the CDR3 is TGTGCCAGCAGCCCTAAAGGTGGGGACTCAAACAATGAGCAGTTCTTC. As protein: CASSPKGGDSNNEQFF.

The gene calls are TRBV14 and TRBJ2-7, with D perhaps matching TRBD2 (5 bases). The ends were cut back, 0 bases at V and 12 bases at J, with 12 bases in the middle. This CDR3 is built from 12 residues. The germline V gene has CDR1 SGHDN and CDR2 FVKESK. Here the CDR3 DNA reads TGTGCCAGCAGCCAAGAGGCCAGAGCGGCGTACTTC. Residues: CASSQEARAAYF.

The chain recombines TRBV11-3 with TRBJ2-1; D is undetermined. CDR1 and CDR2 (germline): SGHNT, YENEEA. The CDR3 runs to 12 residues. Trimming removed 3 bases from V and 10 bases from J, with 10 bases in between. CDR3 DNA sequence: TGTGCCAGCAGCTTCAACACGACCGAGCAGTTCTTC. Amino acid sequence: CASSFNTTEQFF.

This chain links TRBV19 with TRBJ2-7; D is unresolved. Between the trimmed V and J ends, which lost 1 base and 2 bases, there was a span of 9 bases. The CDR3 has 14 residues. The germline V gene has CDR1 LNHDA and CDR2 SQIVND (reference sequence). The CDR3 spells CASSIGAPAYEQYF. The CDR3 DNA is TGTGCCAGTAGTATAGGGGCCCCGGCCTACGAGCAGTACTTC.

This chain uses TRBV4-1 with TRBJ2-1, with D perhaps being TRBD1 or TRBD2 (6 bases each). This CDR3 comprises 15 residues. Germline-derived CDR1 and CDR2 are MGHRA and YSYEKL. V lost 2 bases and J lost 8, with 16 bases in between. The CDR3 region has the DNA TGCGCCAGCAGCCAACGGGCGGGAAACAGGGATGAGCAGTTCTTC. As protein: CASSQRAGNRDEQFF.

Concerning this clone: This specimen includes other DNA sequences encoding the same CDR3. The chain recombines TRBV5-6 with TRBJ2-7, with D unresolved. The CDR3 loop spans 14 amino acids. Deletions cut 2 bases from V and 0 bases from J, with 9 bases between. Germline-derived CDR1 and CDR2 are SGHDT and YYEEEE. The CDR3 DNA sequence: TGTGCCAGCAGCTTAGGACCGAGCTCCTACGAGCAGTACTTC. As protein: CASSLGPSSYEQYF. Filled out from reference TRBV5-6 and TRBJ2-7, the complete variable domain reads DAGVTQSPTHLIKTRGQQVTLRCSPKSGHDTVSWYQQALGQGPQFIFQYYEEEERQRGNFPDRFSGHQFPNYSSELNVNALLLGDSALYLCASSLGPSSYEQYFGPGTRLTVT.

The rearrangement joins TRBV4-2 to TRBJ2-1; TRBD2 aligns across 13 bases. The CDR3 contains 17 residues. V dropped 0 bases and J dropped 5; count of bases not matched to a gene: 4. Germline lookup yields CDR1 LGHNA and CDR2 YNFKEQ. In DNA, the CDR3 is TGTGCCAGCAGCCAAGACATCGGGACTAGCGGGAACAATGAGCAGTTCTTC. Its protein product is CASSQDIGTSGNNEQFF.

This clone was detected only once. The chain is built from TRBV4-3 and TRBJ2-1, with D possibly matching TRBD2 (6 bases). The CDR3 loop spans 17 amino acids. Germline CDR1 is LGHNA and CDR2 is YSLEER. With 1 base removed from V and 3 bases from J, the gap between germline ends came to 16 bases. CDR3 amino acids: CASSQVRRETYYNEQFF. The CDR3 DNA reads as TGCGCCAGCAGCCAAGTTAGGAGGGAAACCTACTACAATGAGCAGTTCTTC.

Points on this clone: Other DNA variants within this sample encode the same CDR3. The chain has TRBV19 and TRBJ2-1; no clear D. The CDR3 totals 13 residues. Per the germline V gene, CDR1 is LNHDA and CDR2 is SQIVND (reference sequence). Between the trimmed V and J ends, which lost 6 bases and 4 bases, there was a span of 10 bases. Written as DNA, the CDR3 is TGTGCCAGTAGCACCCCCGGGTACAATGAGCAGTTCTTC. It encodes CASSTPGYNEQFF. Variable domain in full (rest from reference TRBV19 and TRBJ2-1): DGGITQSPKYLFRKEGQNVTLSCEQNLNHDAMYWYRQDPGQGLRLIYYSQIVNDFQKGDIAEGYSVSREKKESFPLTVTSAQKNPTAFYLCASSTPGYNEQFFGPGTRLTVL.

The J gene is TRBJ2-7, the V gene TRBV4-2, with TRBD2 matching 13 bases. Trimming took 4 bases from V and 3 from J; bases not matched to a gene: 9. The CDR3 covers 17 residues. Germline-derived CDR1 and CDR2 are LGHNA and YNFKEQ. CDR3 sequence: CASSRTTSGRAGYEQYF. In nucleotides, the CDR3 is TGTGCCAGCAGCCGAACAACTAGCGGGAGGGCCGGCTACGAGCAGTACTTC.

This clone came up once. The chain carries TRBV5-6 and TRBJ1-5, with D uncertain. V dropped 1 base and J dropped 0 bases, with 5 bases sitting between them. Germline CDR1 reads SGHDT; CDR2 reads YYEEEE. The CDR3 loop spans 14 amino acids. CDR3 nucleotide sequence: TGTGCCAGCAGCTTGACAAATAGCAATCAGCCCCAGCATTTT. Translating it yields CASSLTNSNQPQHF.

The chain recombines TRBV10-1 with TRBJ1-2, with D unresolved. With 3 bases removed from V and 4 bases from J, the gap between germline ends came to 12 bases. The CDR3 totals 14 residues. CDR1 WNHNN and CDR2 SYGVQD come from the germline V gene (reference sequence). The CDR3 DNA reads as TGCGCCAGCAGTGAAGTAGGTACGGGCTATGGCTACACCTTC. Amino acid sequence: CASSEVGTGYGYTF.